Here is one T cell receptor (beta chain) with its context. Its antigen is unknown. The data stem from a study of T cell responses to AZD1222 COVID-19 vaccine. This CDR3 region has 14 residues. The germline V gene encodes CDR1 WNHNN and CDR2 SYGVQD (reference sequence). The germline V and J ends were trimmed by 3 bases and 1 base, with 9 bases remaining between them. Findings and caveats of the study: Donors skewed white British and female; clonal diversity was possibly underestimated.

Measured with immunoSEQ multiplex PCR; TCRdb has only the in-frame clones, and not every one. Of roughly 97,000 clones in the sample, 70% to 90% were seen once. The specimen was peripheral blood, collected on day 0 of AZD1222 vaccination. The chain carries TRBV10-1 and TRBJ1-1; D gene uncertain. This receptor was taken from an adult in good health. CDR3 loop: CASSDPSSNTEAFF. Here the CDR3 DNA reads TGCGCCAGCAGTGATCCCTCATCGAACACTGAAGCTTTCTTT.